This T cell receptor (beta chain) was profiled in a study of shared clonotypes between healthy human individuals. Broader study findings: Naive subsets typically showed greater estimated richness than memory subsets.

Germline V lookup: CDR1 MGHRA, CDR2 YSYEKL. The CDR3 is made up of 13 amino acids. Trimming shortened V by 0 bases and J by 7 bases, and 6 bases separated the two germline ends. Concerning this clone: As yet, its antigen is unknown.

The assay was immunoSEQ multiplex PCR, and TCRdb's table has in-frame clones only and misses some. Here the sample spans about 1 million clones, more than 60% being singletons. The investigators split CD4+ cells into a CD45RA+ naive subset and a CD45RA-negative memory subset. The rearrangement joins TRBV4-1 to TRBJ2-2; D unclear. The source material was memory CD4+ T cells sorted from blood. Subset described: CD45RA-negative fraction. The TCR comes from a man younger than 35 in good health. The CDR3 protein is CASSQDLGGELFF. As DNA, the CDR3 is TGCGCCAGCAGCCAAGATCTTGGCGGGGAGCTGTTTTTT.